Below are 15 T cell receptor beta chains sequenced from a single sample in a study of blood T cell repertoires in COVID-19. Using immunoSEQ multiplex PCR, the repertoire was profiled, and TCRdb retains in-frame clones only, with some absent. The table lists around 250,000 clones, over 80% of them singletons. Sequenced: peripheral blood. The receptors come from a man between 60 and 75 years old who had recovered from COVID-19.

The J gene is TRBJ2-2, the V gene TRBV7-8; D call uncertain. Trimming left V 2 bases short and J 5 bases short, with 3 bases between. CDR3 length: 12 residues. The germline V gene encodes CDR1 SGHVS and CDR2 FQNEAQ. This CDR3 reads CASSLSTGELFF. The CDR3 DNA reads TGTGCCAGCAGCTTATCAACCGGGGAGCTGTTTTTT.

The genes are TRBV15 and TRBJ2-1; 8 bases fit TRBD2. Trimming took 1 base from V and 7 from J; bases not matched to a gene: 9. This CDR3 has 16 amino acids. Germline CDR1 is LNHNV and CDR2 is YYDKDF (reference sequence). CDR3: CATSRATGRALNEQFF. The CDR3 DNA reads TGTGCCACCAGCAGAGCAACCGGGAGGGCTTTAAATGAGCAGTTCTTC.

The V gene is TRBV7-8, the J gene TRBJ2-2, with a tentative D call TRBD2 (6 bases). The V end lost 3 bases, the J end lost 5 bases, and 7 bases lay between the germline ends. The length of the CDR3 is 13 residues. CDR1 and CDR2 (germline): SGHVS, FQNEAQ. CDR3 protein: CASSFGTTGELFF. The DNA of the CDR3 is TGTGCCAGCAGCTTTGGGACTACCGGGGAGCTGTTTTTT.

This clone has a single count. The chain is built from TRBV7-6 and TRBJ1-2, with 8 bases identical to TRBD1. With V trimmed by 1 base and J by 7 bases, 5 bases remained unmatched. Germline V gives CDR1 SGHVS, CDR2 FNYEAQ. The CDR3 is 14 amino acids. CDR3 residues: CASSLGQGMSGYTF. The CDR3 DNA sequence: TGTGCCAGCAGCTTAGGACAGGGGATGAGTGGCTACACCTTC.

The chain combines TRBV14 with TRBJ2-7; 9 nucleotides agree with TRBD2. CDR1 and CDR2 (germline): SGHDN, FVKESK. This CDR3 is 14 amino acids long. V lost 1 base to trimming and J lost 6 bases; unmatched junction nucleotides: 4. The CDR3 nucleotides are TGTGCCAGCAGCCAAGGGCGGACTAGCGTCGAGCAGTACTTC. This codes for CASSQGRTSVEQYF.

The rearrangement uses TRBV27 and TRBJ2-3, with 8 nucleotides matching TRBD1. The CDR3 sequence is 16 residues long. Per the germline V gene, CDR1 is MNHEY and CDR2 is SMNVEV (reference sequence). J lost 2 bases, V lost 3 bases, and 7 bases had no gene match. CDR3 sequence: CASSFGTGYFTDTQYF. As DNA, the CDR3 is TGTGCCAGCAGTTTTGGGACAGGTTATTTCACAGATACGCAGTATTTT.

V and J are TRBV6-1 and TRBJ2-2, with a tentative D call TRBD1 (5 bases). V was pared by 3 bases and J by 2 bases, with 10 bases between. Germline loops: CDR1 MNHNS, CDR2 SASEGT. This CDR3 region has 15 residues. CDR3 nucleotide sequence: TGTGCCAGCAGTGAGGTGCAGGGCAACACCGGGGAGCTGTTTTTT. Its protein product is CASSEVQGNTGELFF.

This chain joins TRBV11-3 and TRBJ2-2; 12 bases match TRBD2. Trimming took 1 base from V and 6 from J; bases not matched to a gene: 3. Germline V gene data show CDR1 as SGHNT and CDR2 as YENEEA. The CDR3 contains 16 residues. CDR3 sequence reads: CASSLGLAGVAGELFF. CDR3 nucleotide sequence: TGTGCCAGCAGCTTAGGACTAGCGGGAGTGGCCGGGGAGCTGTTTTTT.

The chain combines TRBV5-6 with TRBJ2-5; 8 bases agree with TRBD1. The germline V gene encodes CDR1 SGHDT and CDR2 YYEEEE. CDR3 length: 17 residues. Unmatched junction bases numbered 15, after V lost 4 bases and J lost 4 bases. The CDR3 region is CASSPSRDRPPRETQYF. CDR3 nucleotides: TGTGCCAGCAGCCCGAGTAGGGACAGGCCTCCCCGAGAGACCCAGTACTTC.

The V and J genes are TRBV5-4 and TRBJ2-1; 8 bases line up with TRBD1. This CDR3 spans 14 amino acids. The J segment lost 6 bases and the V segment lost 1 base, leaving 3 bases of the junction unmatched. The germline V gene encodes CDR1 SGHNT and CDR2 YYREEE (reference sequence). For the CDR3, the DNA is TGTGCCAGCAGCTTGAGGACAGGGAGCAATGAGCAGTTCTTC. Residues: CASSLRTGSNEQFF. The variable domain in full, with the rest retrieved from reference TRBV5-4 and TRBJ2-1, is ETGVTQSPTHLIKTRGQQVTLRCSSQSGHNTVSWYQQALGQGPQFIFQYYREEENGRGNFPPRFSGLQFPNYSSELNVNALELDDSALYLCASSLRTGSNEQFFGPGTRLTVL.

The V gene is TRBV7-9, the J gene TRBJ2-7; possible D gene TRBD2, 5 bases. V lost 4 bases, J lost 7 bases, and 20 bases lay in between. The CDR3 runs to 15 residues. Germline CDR1 and CDR2: SEHNR and FQNEAQ (reference sequence). CDR3 sequence: CASSSPVLGPGEQYF. For the CDR3, the DNA is TGTGCCAGCAGCTCACCGGTCCTCGGTCCGGGAGAGCAGTACTTC.

The rearrangement links TRBV21-1 to TRBJ2-7; the table's D call of TRBD1 was not tested on the DNA. TRBV21-1 represents a pseudogene. The CDR3 is 17 amino acids. The CDR3 spells CASSKDHHQGTPYEQYF. As DNA, the CDR3 is TGTGCCAGCAGCAAAGACCACCACCAGGGAACCCCCTACGAGCAGTACTTC.

A few counts support this clone. The gene calls are TRBV10-3 and TRBJ1-1, with D unclear. CDR3 size: 13 residues. Germline-derived CDR1 and CDR2 are ENHRY and SYGVKD. V lost 3 bases to trimming and J lost 4 bases, with 9 bases between them. CDR3 sequence: CAISETGSTEAFF. CDR3 in DNA: TGTGCCATCAGTGAAACGGGGTCCACTGAAGCTTTCTTT.

This rearrangement joins TRBV5-6 to TRBJ1-2, with TRBD1 matching 9 bases. The CDR3 has 14 amino acids. V shed 7 bases and J 3 bases; nucleotides not matched to a gene: 7. The germline V gene encodes CDR1 SGHDT and CDR2 YYEEEE. The CDR3 spells CASFGTGLDYGYTF. CDR3 DNA sequence: TGTGCCAGCTTCGGGACAGGGCTTGACTATGGCTACACCTTC.

The rearrangement joins TRBV5-4 to TRBJ1-4, with D maybe TRBD1 (5 bases). Germline assignment: CDR1 SGHNT and CDR2 YYREEE (reference sequence). There are 14 residues in the CDR3. Trimming stripped 0 bases from V and 4 bases from J, with 7 bases between. CDR3 sequence reads: CASSLGGGNEKLFF. DNA of the CDR3: TGTGCCAGCAGCTTGGGGGGGGGTAATGAAAAACTGTTTTTT.